The 18 T cell receptor beta chains listed next were all sequenced from one sample in a study of blood T cell repertoires in COVID-19. Method: immunoSEQ multiplex PCR; TCRdb's copy keeps in-frame clones and lacks some. Here the sample spans 60,000 or so clones, 75% to 80% being singletons. The sample consisted of peripheral blood. Receptor source: a human donor in a cohort sampled during active COVID-19.

This chain joins TRBV7-2 and TRBJ2-7; D unresolved. This CDR3 is built from 11 residues. Trimming shortened V by 2 bases and J by 7 bases, and 6 bases separated the two germline ends. Germline CDR1 reads SGHTA; CDR2 reads FQGNSA. CDR3 sequence: CASSLHREQYF. Here the CDR3 DNA reads TGTGCCAGCAGCTTACATCGGGAGCAGTACTTC.

V gene TRBV29-1 combines with J gene TRBJ2-7; weak D call: TRBD1 (6 bases). Germline V gene lookup returns CDR1 SQVTM and CDR2 ANQGSEA. This CDR3 is 12 amino acids long. The ends were cut back, 1 base at V and 2 bases at J, with 6 bases in the middle. CDR3 DNA: TGCAGCGTTGAAGGGACAGCCTACGAGCAGTACTTC. This sequence encodes CSVEGTAYEQYF.

This clone has only a few counts. The chain is built from TRBV27 and TRBJ1-2; possible D gene TRBD1, 5 bases. The CDR3 contains 13 residues. The V gene's germline CDR1 is MNHEY and CDR2 SMNVEV (reference sequence). Trimming removed 5 bases at V and 8 bases at J, with 15 bases between. The CDR3 sequence is CASSPQGSRGYTF. The CDR3 DNA reads as TGTGCCAGCAGTCCCCAGGGTTCCAGGGGCTACACCTTC.

This clone was counted only a few times. The V and J genes are TRBV11-2 and TRBJ2-5, with 8 bases identical to TRBD2. From germline, CDR1 is SGHAT and CDR2 FQNNGV. The CDR3 has 14 residues. V gave up 1 base and J gave up 4 bases; unmatched junction bases: 2. The CDR3 loop is CASSLVGGGETQYF. The CDR3 DNA follows: TGTGCCAGCAGCTTAGTCGGGGGGGGAGAGACCCAGTACTTC.

A single count supports this clone. The rearrangement uses TRBV9 and TRBJ2-1; 12 bases agree with TRBD2. The J segment lost 2 bases and the V segment lost 0 bases, leaving 9 bases of the junction unmatched. The CDR3 spans 19 residues. Germline assignment: CDR1 SGDLS and CDR2 YYNGEE. The CDR3, as DNA: TGTGCCAGCAGCGTAGGGGCTAGCGGGGGGGCCGTCCCCTACAATGAGCAGTTCTTC. Its translation is CASSVGASGGAVPYNEQFF.

The J gene is TRBJ2-7, the V gene TRBV28; D may be TRBD1 (6 bases). Trimming stripped 1 base from V and 6 bases from J, with 13 bases between. This CDR3 spans 14 amino acids. Germline values: CDR1 MDHEN, CDR2 SYDVKM. The CDR3 sequence: CASSLFGQQFEQYF. For the CDR3, the DNA is TGTGCCAGCAGTTTATTCGGACAGCAATTCGAGCAGTACTTC.

V and J are TRBV28 and TRBJ2-7; 8 bases align to TRBD1. The CDR3 sequence is 15 residues long. The V gene's germline CDR1 is MDHEN and CDR2 SYDVKM. The trim removed 5 bases at V and 0 bases at J, leaving 6 bases unmatched. The CDR3 DNA reads as TGTGCCAGCAGTCGGGACAGGTTCTTCTCCTACGAGCAGTACTTC. Amino acid sequence: CASSRDRFFSYEQYF.

The gene calls are TRBV19 and TRBJ2-2; 8 nucleotides align to TRBD2. The germline V gene encodes CDR1 LNHDA and CDR2 SQIVND (reference sequence). The CDR3 totals 14 residues. V dropped 9 bases and J dropped 5; count of bases not matched to a gene: 8. This chain's CDR3 is CASQVAGWTGELFF. In nucleotides, the CDR3 is TGTGCCAGCCAGGTAGCGGGGTGGACCGGGGAGCTGTTTTTT.

There are a few counts of this clone. The chain joins TRBV19 to TRBJ2-2; TRBD2 matches 9 bases. The CDR3 sequence is 18 residues long. Germline CDR1 is LNHDA and CDR2 is SQIVND (reference sequence). With 6 bases clipped from V and 7 bases from J, the junction kept 18 bases outside the gene matches. In nucleotides, the CDR3 is TGTGCCAGTAGGACCTACAGCGGGGGGACGGTCACGCGCGGGGAGCTGTTTTTT. Its translation is CASRTYSGGTVTRGELFF.

The genes are TRBV2 and TRBJ1-5, with 8 positions matching TRBD1. Unmatched junction bases numbered 6, after V lost 7 bases and J lost 4 bases. CDR1 and CDR2 (germline): SNHLY, FYNNEI. The CDR3 has 14 residues. The CDR3 nucleotides are TGTGCCAGCACAGGGGACAGGAGGAATCAGCCCCAGCATTTT. Amino acids: CASTGDRRNQPQHF.

The chain uses TRBV2 and TRBJ1-6; D perhaps matches TRBD1 (6 bases). The CDR3 totals 13 residues. V was shortened by 8 bases and J by 6 bases, with 11 bases between the two germline ends. Germline V gene data show CDR1 as SNHLY and CDR2 as FYNNEI. DNA for the CDR3: TGTGCCAGCCTAACAGGGATTAATTCACCCCTCCACTTT. It yields the protein CASLTGINSPLHF.

This chain connects TRBV27 to TRBJ2-3; a weak D match, TRBD2 (6 bases). This CDR3 comprises 15 residues. Looked up from germline, CDR1 is MNHEY and CDR2 is SMNVEV (reference sequence). Trimming cost V 7 bases and J 6 bases, with 20 bases left between them. CDR3 sequence reads: CASKTISGTRDTQYF. For the CDR3, the DNA is TGTGCCAGCAAGACAATTAGCGGCACCCGGGATACGCAGTATTTT.

J is TRBJ1-2 and V is TRBV29-1; no firm D call. The CDR3 extends over 10 amino acids. The V gene lost 5 bases and the J gene lost 5 bases, with 6 bases spanning the gap. CDR1 is SQVTM and CDR2 is ANQGSEA in the germline V gene. CDR3 loop: CSVYGYGYTF. Here the CDR3 DNA reads TGCAGCGTTTACGGTTATGGCTACACCTTC.

The chain recombines TRBV6-2 or TRBV6-3 with TRBJ2-3, with D tentatively TRBD1 (5 bases). The CDR3 extends over 15 amino acids. Trimming removed 2 bases at V and 8 bases at J, with 17 bases between. CDR1 is MNHEY and CDR2 is SVGEGT in the germline V gene. CDR3 bases: TGTGCCAGCAGTTACGGGGCCAGATCCCTCGGTACGCAGTATTTT. It translates to CASSYGARSLGTQYF.

The chain recombines TRBV28 with TRBJ1-5; unclear D gene. This CDR3 has 12 amino acids. The germline V gene encodes CDR1 MDHEN and CDR2 SYDVKM. V was pared by 6 bases and J by 3 bases, with 6 bases between. CDR3 protein: CASRTNNQPQHF. The CDR3 DNA reads as TGTGCCAGCAGGACAAACAATCAGCCCCAGCATTTT.

The rearrangement links TRBV5-1 to TRBJ2-1; 7 nucleotides line up with TRBD2. CDR1 is SGHRS, CDR2 YFSETQ, per germline. The length of the CDR3 is 15 residues. Unmatched junction bases numbered 5, after V lost 3 bases and J lost 2 bases. The CDR3 DNA follows: TGCGCCAGCAGCTCTAGCGGACTGGCCTACAATGAGCAGTTCTTC. Its translation: CASSSSGLAYNEQFF.

The V and J genes are TRBV18 and TRBJ1-4; no clear D. The CDR3 sequence is 15 residues long. Trimming shortened V by 4 bases and J by 6 bases, and 15 bases separated the two germline ends. From germline, CDR1 is KGHSH and CDR2 LQKENI. This CDR3 is CASSLRRRWDEKLFF. The CDR3 DNA reads as TGTGCCAGCTCACTGAGGAGGAGGTGGGATGAAAAACTGTTTTTT.

This clone was counted a few times. The CDR3 protein is CAIRPGQGNSPLHF. The CDR3 nucleotides are TGTGCCATCAGACCGGGACAGGGAAATTCACCCCTCCACTTT. The V and J genes are TRBV10-3 and TRBJ1-6; TRBD1 aligns across 9 bases. V lost 6 bases, J lost 7 bases, and 4 bases stayed unmatched. The CDR3 totals 14 residues. Germline-derived CDR1 and CDR2 are ENHRY and SYGVKD.